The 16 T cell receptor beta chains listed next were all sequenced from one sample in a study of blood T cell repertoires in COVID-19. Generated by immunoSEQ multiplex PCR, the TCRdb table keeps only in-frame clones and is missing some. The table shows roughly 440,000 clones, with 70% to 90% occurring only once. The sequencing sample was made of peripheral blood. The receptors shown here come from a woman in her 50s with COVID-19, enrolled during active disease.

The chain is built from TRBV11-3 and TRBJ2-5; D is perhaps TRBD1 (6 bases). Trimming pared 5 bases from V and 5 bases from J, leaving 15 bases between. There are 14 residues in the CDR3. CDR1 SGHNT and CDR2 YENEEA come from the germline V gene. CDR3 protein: CASSTGMVGETQYF. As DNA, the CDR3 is TGTGCCAGCAGCACAGGGATGGTCGGGGAGACCCAGTACTTC.

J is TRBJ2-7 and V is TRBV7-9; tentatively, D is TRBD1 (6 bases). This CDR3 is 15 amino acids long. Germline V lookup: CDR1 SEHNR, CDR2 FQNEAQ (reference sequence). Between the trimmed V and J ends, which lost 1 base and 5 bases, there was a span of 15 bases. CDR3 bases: TGTGCCAGCAGCTTAGTATCACAGGGTTGGGACGAGCAGTACTTC. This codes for CASSLVSQGWDEQYF.

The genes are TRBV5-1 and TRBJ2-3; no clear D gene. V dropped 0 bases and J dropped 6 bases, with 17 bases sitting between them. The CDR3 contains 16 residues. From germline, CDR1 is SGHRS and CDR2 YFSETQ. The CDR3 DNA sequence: TGCGCCAGCAGCTTGGAGGCTCGGGTCGGCATTGATACGCAGTATTTT. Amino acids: CASSLEARVGIDTQYF.

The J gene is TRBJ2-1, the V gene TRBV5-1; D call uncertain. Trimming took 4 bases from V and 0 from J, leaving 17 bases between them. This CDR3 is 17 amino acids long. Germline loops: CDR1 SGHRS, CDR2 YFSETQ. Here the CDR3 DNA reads TGCGCCAGCAGCCCAACCGGCGGCTTTTACTCCTACAATGAGCAGTTCTTC. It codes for CASSPTGGFYSYNEQFF.

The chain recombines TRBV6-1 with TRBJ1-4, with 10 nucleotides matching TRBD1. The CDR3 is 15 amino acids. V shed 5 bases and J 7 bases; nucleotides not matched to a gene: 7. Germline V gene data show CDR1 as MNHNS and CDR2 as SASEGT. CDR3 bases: TGTGCCAGCAGTCCGGAGGGACAGGGGAGTGAAAAACTGTTTTTT. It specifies CASSPEGQGSEKLFF.

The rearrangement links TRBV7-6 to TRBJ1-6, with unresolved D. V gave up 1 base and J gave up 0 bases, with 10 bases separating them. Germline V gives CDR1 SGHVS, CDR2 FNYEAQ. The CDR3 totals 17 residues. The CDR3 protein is CASSLEAGSSYNSPLHF. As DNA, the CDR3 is TGTGCCAGCAGCTTAGAAGCGGGGAGCTCCTATAATTCACCCCTCCACTTT.

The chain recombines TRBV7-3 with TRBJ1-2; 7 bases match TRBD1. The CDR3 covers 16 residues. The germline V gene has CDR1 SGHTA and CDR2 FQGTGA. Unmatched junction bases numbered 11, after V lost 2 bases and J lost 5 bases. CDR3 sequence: CASSLDAGGGGYGYTF. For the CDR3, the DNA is TGTGCCAGCAGCTTAGACGCAGGGGGTGGCGGGTATGGCTACACCTTC.

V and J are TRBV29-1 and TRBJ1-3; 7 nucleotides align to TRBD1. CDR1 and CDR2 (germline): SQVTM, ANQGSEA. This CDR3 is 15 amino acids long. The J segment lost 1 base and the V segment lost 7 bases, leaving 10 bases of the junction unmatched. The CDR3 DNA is TGCAGCGCCCAGGGGGTAAGGTTGTCTGGAAACACCATATATTTT. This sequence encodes CSAQGVRLSGNTIYF.

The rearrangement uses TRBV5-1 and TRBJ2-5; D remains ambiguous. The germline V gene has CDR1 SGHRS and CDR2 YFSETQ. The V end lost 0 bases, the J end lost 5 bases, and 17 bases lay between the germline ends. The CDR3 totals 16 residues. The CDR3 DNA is TGCGCCAGCAGCTTGGGCAGTGCCCGAGGTGATGAGACCCAGTACTTC. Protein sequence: CASSLGSARGDETQYF.

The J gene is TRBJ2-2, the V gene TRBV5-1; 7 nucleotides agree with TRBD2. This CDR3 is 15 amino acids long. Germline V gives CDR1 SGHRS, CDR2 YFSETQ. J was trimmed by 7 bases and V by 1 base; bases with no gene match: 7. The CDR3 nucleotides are TGCGCCAGCAGCTTGACCAGCGGGGAGGGCGGGGAGCTGTTTTTT. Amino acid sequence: CASSLTSGEGGELFF.

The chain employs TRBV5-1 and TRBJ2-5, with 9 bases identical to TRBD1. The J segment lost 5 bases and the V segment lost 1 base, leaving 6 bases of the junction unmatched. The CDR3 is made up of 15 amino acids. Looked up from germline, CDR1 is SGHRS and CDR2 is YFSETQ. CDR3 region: CASSLWTGVSETQYF. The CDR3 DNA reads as TGCGCCAGCAGCTTGTGGACAGGGGTTTCGGAGACCCAGTACTTC.

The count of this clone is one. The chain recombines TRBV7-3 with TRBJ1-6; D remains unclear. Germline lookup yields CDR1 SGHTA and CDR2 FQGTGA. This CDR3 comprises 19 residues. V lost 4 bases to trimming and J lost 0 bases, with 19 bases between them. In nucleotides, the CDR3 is TGTGCCAGCAGCTCGGACTTGTTTTTCTTGAGCTCCTATAATTCACCCCTCCACTTT. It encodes CASSSDLFFLSSYNSPLHF.

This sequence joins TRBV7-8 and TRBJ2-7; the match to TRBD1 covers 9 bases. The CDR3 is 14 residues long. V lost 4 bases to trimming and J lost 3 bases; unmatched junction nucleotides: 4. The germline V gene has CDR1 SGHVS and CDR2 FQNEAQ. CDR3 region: CASSWPGQGYEQYF. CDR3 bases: TGTGCCAGCAGCTGGCCGGGACAGGGCTACGAGCAGTACTTC.

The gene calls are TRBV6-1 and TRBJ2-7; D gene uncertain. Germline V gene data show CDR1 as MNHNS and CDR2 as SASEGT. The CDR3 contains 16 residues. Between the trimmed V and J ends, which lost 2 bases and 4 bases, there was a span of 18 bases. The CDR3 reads CASSELNRLELYEQYF. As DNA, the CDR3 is TGTGCCAGCAGTGAATTGAATAGGCTAGAATTGTACGAGCAGTACTTC.

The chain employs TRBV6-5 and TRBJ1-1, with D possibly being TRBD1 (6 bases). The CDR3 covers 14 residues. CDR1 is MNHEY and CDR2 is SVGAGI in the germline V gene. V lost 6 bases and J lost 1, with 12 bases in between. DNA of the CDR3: TGTGCCAGCAGCGCCCGGACAGCGAACACTGAAGCTTTCTTT. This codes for CASSARTANTEAFF.

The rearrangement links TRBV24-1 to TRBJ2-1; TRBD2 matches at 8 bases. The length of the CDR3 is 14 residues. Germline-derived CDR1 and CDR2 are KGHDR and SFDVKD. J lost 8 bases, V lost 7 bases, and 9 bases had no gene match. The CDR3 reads CATRGRGVLDEQFF. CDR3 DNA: TGTGCCACCAGAGGGCGGGGGGTTCTTGATGAGCAGTTCTTC.